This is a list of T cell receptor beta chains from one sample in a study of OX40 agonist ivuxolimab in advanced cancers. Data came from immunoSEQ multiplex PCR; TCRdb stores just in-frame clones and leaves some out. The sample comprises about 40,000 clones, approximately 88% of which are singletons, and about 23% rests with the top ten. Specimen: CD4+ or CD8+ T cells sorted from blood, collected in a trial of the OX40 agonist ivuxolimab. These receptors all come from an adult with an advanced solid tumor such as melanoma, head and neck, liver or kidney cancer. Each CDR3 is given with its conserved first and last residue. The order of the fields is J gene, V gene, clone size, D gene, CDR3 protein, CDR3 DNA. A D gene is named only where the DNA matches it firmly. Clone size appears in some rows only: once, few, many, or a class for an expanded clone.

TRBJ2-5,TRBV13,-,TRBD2,CASSLAGGETQYF,TGTGCCAGCAGCTTAGCGGGAGGGGAGACCCAGTACTTC
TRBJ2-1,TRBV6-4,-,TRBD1,CASSTGTGVGNEQFF,TGTGCCAGCAGTACCGGGACAGGGGTTGGAAATGAGCAGTTCTTC
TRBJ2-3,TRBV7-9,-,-,CASNARDASTDTQYF,TGTGCCAGCAACGCCCGAGATGCTAGCACAGATACGCAGTATTTT
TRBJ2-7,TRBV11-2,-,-,CASSLFGFGYEQYF,TGTGCCAGCAGCTTGTTTGGGTTTGGGTACGAGCAGTACTTC
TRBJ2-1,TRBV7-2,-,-,CASSLAGLTYSYNEQFF,TGTGCCAGCAGCTTAGCGGGTCTAACTTACTCCTACAATGAGCAGTTCTTC
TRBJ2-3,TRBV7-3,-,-,CASSFVGSTDTQYF,TGTGCCAGCAGCTTCGTGGGAAGCACAGATACGCAGTATTTT
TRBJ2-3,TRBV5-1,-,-,CASSLQDTQYF,TGCGCCAGCAGCTTGCAAGATACGCAGTATTTT
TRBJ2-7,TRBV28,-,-,CASSLRAGLSSYEQYF,TGTGCCAGCAGTTTACGGGCAGGACTGTCCTCCTACGAGCAGTACTTC
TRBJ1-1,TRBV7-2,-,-,CASSLGVYANTEAFF,TGTGCCAGCAGCTTAGGGGTTTACGCAAACACTGAAGCTTTCTTT
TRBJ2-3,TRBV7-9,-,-,CASSSYIASTDTQYF,TGTGCCAGCAGCTCCTACATCGCTAGCACAGATACGCAGTATTTT
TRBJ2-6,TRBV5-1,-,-,CASSLARAGESYSGANVLTF,TGCGCCAGCAGCTTGGCAAGGGCAGGGGAAAGCTACTCTGGGGCCAACGTCCTGACTTTC
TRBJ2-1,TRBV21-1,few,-,CASRGGKGTYNEQFF,TGTGCCAGCAGGGGGGGGAAGGGAACCTACAATGAGCAGTTCTTC
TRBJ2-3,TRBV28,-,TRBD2,CASSLLAGGSTDTQYF,TGTGCCAGCAGTTTATTAGCGGGCGGCTCCACAGATACGCAGTATTTT
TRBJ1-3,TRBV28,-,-,CASSFDQGSGNTIYF,TGTGCCAGCAGTTTCGACCAAGGCTCTGGAAACACCATATATTTT
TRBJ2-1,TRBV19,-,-,CASSIGTHNEQFF,TGTGCCAGTAGTATAGGGACTCACAATGAGCAGTTCTTC
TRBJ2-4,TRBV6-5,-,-,CASSFGEGDIQYF,TGTGCCAGCAGCTTCGGGGAGGGGGACATTCAGTACTTC
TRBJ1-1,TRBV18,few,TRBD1,CASSPSGTGGWKDTEAFF,TGTGCCAGCTCACCATCCGGGACAGGGGGCTGGAAGGACACTGAAGCTTTCTTT
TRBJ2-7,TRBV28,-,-,CASSSGTFYWYF,TGTGCCAGCAGTTCTGGGACCTTTTATTGGTACTTC
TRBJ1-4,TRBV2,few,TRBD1,CACAGQGYEKLFF,TGTGCCTGCGCGGGACAGGGGTACGAAAAACTGTTTTTT
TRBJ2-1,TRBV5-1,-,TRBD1,CASSLRDRAYNEQFF,TGCGCCAGCAGCCTCCGGGACAGGGCGTACAATGAGCAGTTCTTC
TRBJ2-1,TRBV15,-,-,CATSKNSDEQFF,TGTGCCACCAGCAAGAACTCAGATGAGCAGTTCTTC
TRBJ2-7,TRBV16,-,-,CASSQSSYEQYF,TGTGCCAGCAGCCAATCGTCCTACGAGCAGTACTTC
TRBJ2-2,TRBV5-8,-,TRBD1,CASSLGYRSGGAGTGELFF,TGTGCCAGCAGCCTTGGGTACCGGTCAGGGGGCGCGGGCACCGGGGAGCTGTTTTTT